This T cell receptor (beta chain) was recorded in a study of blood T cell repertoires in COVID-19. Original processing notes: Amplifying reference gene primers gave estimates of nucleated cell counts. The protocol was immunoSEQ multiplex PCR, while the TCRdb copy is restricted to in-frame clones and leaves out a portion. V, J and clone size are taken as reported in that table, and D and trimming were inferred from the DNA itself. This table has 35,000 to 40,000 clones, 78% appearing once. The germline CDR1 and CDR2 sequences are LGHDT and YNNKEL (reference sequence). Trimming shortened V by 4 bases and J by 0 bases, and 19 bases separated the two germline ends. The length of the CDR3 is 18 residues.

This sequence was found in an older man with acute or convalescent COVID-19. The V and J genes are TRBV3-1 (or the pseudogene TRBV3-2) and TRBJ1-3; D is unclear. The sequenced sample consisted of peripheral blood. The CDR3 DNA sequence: TGTGCCAGCAGCCGACCCCATCGGAGGGATCTCTCTGGAAACACCATATATTTT. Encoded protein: CASSRPHRRDLSGNTIYF.